The 5 T cell receptor beta chains listed next were all sequenced from one sample in a study of a mutant IDH1 vaccine in newly diagnosed glioma. Clones were read by immunoSEQ multiplex PCR, and TCRdb kept only the in-frame ones, dropping some. The table includes under 60,000 clones, about three quarters detected once. No antigen has been identified for these receptors. Time point noted: week 35, safety follow-up. Each vaccine dose was 300 ug of mutant IDH1 20-mer peptide, with topical imiquimod. The sample here was PBMCs, taken from a glioma patient whose treatment included an IDH1 peptide vaccine. The receptors were sampled from a man between 40 and 49 years old with glioma.

The chain is built from TRBV7-9 and TRBJ2-1; 15 nucleotides align to TRBD2. After removal of 5 bases from V and 1 base from J, the junction contained 9 bases not matched to a gene. In germline, CDR1 is SEHNR, CDR2 FQNEAQ (reference sequence). CDR3 length equals 19 residues. This CDR3 is CASSPWTSGRALSYNEQFF. CDR3 nucleotides: TGTGCCAGCAGCCCCTGGACTAGCGGGAGGGCCCTTTCCTACAATGAGCAGTTCTTC. The full variable domain, its missing parts supplied by reference TRBV7-9 and TRBJ2-1, is DTGVSQNPRHKITKRGQNVTFRCDPISEHNRLYWYRQTLGQGPEFLTYFQNEAQLEKSRLLSDRFSAERPKGSFSTLEIQRTEQGDSAMYLCASSPWTSGRALSYNEQFFGPGTRLTVL.

This clone was seen a handful of times. The chain carries TRBV30 and TRBJ2-2; TRBD1 agrees at 10 bases. The CDR3 has 16 residues. Looked up from germline, CDR1 is GTSNPN and CDR2 is SVGIG (reference sequence). V trimming: 2 bases; J trimming: 0 bases; junction bases outside the gene matches: 3. In nucleotides, the CDR3 is TGTGCCTGGAGTTACGGACAGGGGGCGAACACCGGGGAGCTGTTTTTT. Translation: CAWSYGQGANTGELFF.

The chain recombines TRBV27 with TRBJ1-2; D gene ambiguous. Germline CDR1 and CDR2: MNHEY and SMNVEV (reference sequence). There are 15 residues in the CDR3. Between the trimmed V and J ends, which lost 4 bases and 7 bases, there was a span of 19 bases. CDR3 region: CASSSITETAGGYTF. CDR3 sequence (DNA): TGTGCCAGCAGTTCTATTACCGAGACGGCGGGTGGCTACACCTTC.

This clone was recorded once. This chain links TRBV7-2 with TRBJ2-3; TRBD2 might be the D (5 bases). From germline, CDR1 is SGHTA and CDR2 FQGNSA. V shed 2 bases and J shed 4 bases, with 16 bases lying between them. The CDR3 totals 16 residues. CDR3 sequence reads: CASSLIRLAGADTQYF. The CDR3 DNA follows: TGTGCCAGCAGCTTAATTCGGCTAGCTGGAGCAGATACGCAGTATTTT. The variable domain in full, with the rest retrieved from reference TRBV7-2 and TRBJ2-3, is GAGVSQSPSNKVTEKGKDVELRCDPISGHTALYWYRQSLGQGLEFLIYFQGNSAPDKSGLPSDRFSAERTGGSVSTLTIQRTQQEDSAVYLCASSLIRLAGADTQYFGPGTRLTVL.

The chain recombines TRBV19 with TRBJ2-6, with a weak D call TRBD1 (5 bases). CDR3 length: 16 amino acids. Germline values: CDR1 LNHDA, CDR2 SQIVND (reference sequence). The ends were cut back, 8 bases at V and 0 bases at J, with 14 bases in the middle. CDR3 region: CASYGRAYSGANVLTF. The CDR3 DNA is TGTGCCAGTTATGGCAGGGCATACTCTGGGGCCAACGTCCTGACTTTC.